This T cell receptor beta chain came from a study of Graves' ophthalmopathy and Graves' hyperthyroidism. Study in general: A follow-up of 18 months without ophthalmopathy meant that hyperthyroidism was stable. Study conclusions and caveats: Among expanded thyroid clonotypes above 0.001 frequency, most also occurred in blood.

The study recruited hyperthyroidism patients aged 18 to 65 who were newly diagnosed, under 2 months' duration. The length of the CDR3 is 14 residues. Trimming shortened V by 4 bases and J by 3 bases, and 12 bases separated the two germline ends. CDR1 KGHDR and CDR2 SFDVKD come from the germline V gene. This clonotype was seen a handful of times. Its cognate antigen is unknown. TCR beta CDR3 amplification used RNA transcripts. In the first round, RT-PCR was carried out with HTBI primers, and a multiplex PCR formed the second round. MiXCR, applied by TCRdb to the multiplex PCR reads, yields one record per CDR3 protein. There are about 500,000 distinct CDR3 sequences in the sample; about 40% occur only once, and 4% to 5% lies in the top ten.

The J gene is TRBJ2-7, the V gene TRBV24-1; D unresolved. Sequenced material: peripheral blood or thyroid tissue (not recorded which). The source of this sequence is an adult man with Graves' hyperthyroidism. The CDR3 bases are TGTGCCACCAGTGACGGGTGGCAGAGCTACGAGCAGTACTTC. As protein: CATSDGWQSYEQYF.